The clone carrying this T cell receptor (beta chain) has ten or more counts. Its antigen is still unknown. Germline V gene sequence: CDR1 SGHRS, CDR2 YFSETQ. The V segment lost 3 bases and the J segment 6 bases; nucleotides outside the gene matches: 8. The CDR3 extends over 16 amino acids. This sample was included in a study of early T cells in non-severe SARS-CoV-2 infection. Study-wide context: Sequencing of bulk RNA from unsorted whole blood was done, without chain pairing.

The protocol attached unique molecular identifiers to individual cDNA molecules. MiXCR was run by TCRdb on the 5' RACE reads, yielding one entry per CDR3 protein. The profile covers about 35,000 distinct CDR3 sequences, with less than 7% appearing a single time and roughly 4.4% taken by the ten largest. Overall study findings and caveats: Clonotype matching in VDJdb favored anti-spike CD8 responses and did not capture private and CD4 specificities.

Sequencing was performed on whole blood, taken at baseline. The origin of this receptor is an adult who was a healthcare worker with PCR-confirmed SARS-CoV-2 infection or an uninfected control (not recorded which). The chain recombines TRBV5-1 with TRBJ2-7; 14 bases are a match to TRBD2. The CDR3 reads CASSYRLAGGPVEQYF. Here the CDR3 DNA reads TGCGCCAGCAGCTACCGACTAGCGGGAGGGCCCGTCGAGCAGTACTTC.